The 23 T cell receptor beta chains reported below all come from one sample, sequenced in a study of Ad26.COV2.S vaccination and SARS-CoV-2 variants. Using immunoSEQ multiplex PCR, the repertoire was profiled, and TCRdb retains in-frame clones only, with some absent. The repertoire includes some 400,000 clones, about 88% of them detected once, and over 1.5% sits in the top ten. This sample's treatment: about 20 received Ad26.COV2.S at low or high dose, single or two shots; about 5 received placebo; per-sample allocation not given. Day 63 after the first injection of vaccine or placebo was the sampling time. Here the sequenced sample was peripheral blood, taken in a trial of Ad26.COV2.S vaccine versus placebo. The receptors here all came from a person between 18 and 65 years old who received the Ad26.COV2.S COVID-19 vaccine or a placebo.

V and J are TRBV7-3 and TRBJ2-3; unclear D gene. Germline values: CDR1 SGHTA, CDR2 FQGTGA. The CDR3 is made up of 11 amino acids. V was pared by 0 bases and J by 9 bases, with 4 bases between. The CDR3 DNA reads TGTGCCAGCAGCTTAACTGGGACGCAGTATTTT. Translating it yields CASSLTGTQYF. The full variable domain, its missing parts supplied by reference TRBV7-3 and TRBJ2-3, is GAGVSQTPSNKVTEKGKYVELRCDPISGHTALYWYRQSLGQGPEFLIYFQGTGAADDSGLPNDRFFAVRPEGSVSTLKIQRTERGDSAVYLCASSLTGTQYFGPGTRLTVL.

The CDR3 bases are TGCGCCAGCAGCCCCCTCCGCGGGGGAATCCAAGAGACCCAGTACTTC. Translation gives CASSPLRGGIQETQYF. The chain carries TRBV4-1 and TRBJ2-5, with 7 bases matching TRBD2. Trimming at V came to 4 bases and at J to 1 base, leaving 9 bases not matched to a gene. CDR3 size: 16 residues. The germline gives CDR1 MGHRA, CDR2 YSYEKL.

V and J are TRBV5-6 and TRBJ2-2; TRBD2 might be the D (6 bases). From germline, CDR1 is SGHDT and CDR2 YYEEEE. Trimming removed 2 bases from V and 3 bases from J, with 14 bases in between. CDR3 length: 16 residues. The CDR3 region is CASSFPWEADTGELFF. CDR3 nucleotide sequence: TGTGCCAGCAGCTTTCCGTGGGAGGCCGACACCGGGGAGCTGTTTTTT.

J is TRBJ2-1 and V is TRBV19, with a possible D match to TRBD2 (5 bases). Germline lookup yields CDR1 LNHDA and CDR2 SQIVND (reference sequence). The V and J ends lost 5 bases and 6 bases respectively, with 11 bases between them. This CDR3 comprises 13 residues. The CDR3 is CASSPSGGNEQFF. The CDR3 DNA follows: TGTGCCAGTAGTCCGAGCGGAGGCAATGAGCAGTTCTTC.

This clone was counted a few times. The chain combines TRBV7-6 with TRBJ1-4, with D perhaps matching TRBD1 (6 bases). V dropped 5 bases and J dropped 3 bases, with 13 bases sitting between them. This CDR3 spans 15 amino acids. Germline V lookup: CDR1 SGHVS, CDR2 FNYEAQ. CDR3: CASSLSRGPNEKLFF. CDR3 in DNA: TGTGCCAGCAGCCTTTCGCGGGGGCCTAATGAAAAACTGTTTTTT.

The chain carries TRBV20-1 and TRBJ2-7, with D unclear. V gave up 3 bases and J gave up 3 bases, with 6 bases separating them. Germline CDR1 is DFQATT and CDR2 is SNEGSKA (reference sequence). The CDR3 totals 11 residues. CDR3 loop: CSASKIYEQYF. Written as DNA, the CDR3 is TGCAGTGCTAGTAAGATCTACGAGCAGTACTTC.

The CDR3, as DNA: TGCGCCAGCGGGCGACTAGCGGGGACTTCCTACGAGCAGTACTTC. Translating it yields CASGRLAGTSYEQYF. The chain combines TRBV10-2 with TRBJ2-7; TRBD2 matches at 11 bases. Germline lookup yields CDR1 WSHSY and CDR2 SAAADI. CDR3 length: 15 residues. The V and J ends lost 8 bases and 1 base, in that order; junction bases with no gene match: 7.

CDR3 bases: TGTGCCAGTAGTATAGCCCGACAGGGTCTCAATGGCTACACCTTC. This encodes CASSIARQGLNGYTF. The genes are TRBV19 and TRBJ1-2, with 7 bases aligning to TRBD1. V was clipped by 1 base and J by 6 bases; unmatched bases: 8. The CDR3 covers 15 residues. Looked up from germline, CDR1 is LNHDA and CDR2 is SQIVND (reference sequence).

The V and J genes are TRBV15 and TRBJ2-7; D remains ambiguous. Trimming shortened V by 0 bases and J by 3 bases, and 6 bases separated the two germline ends. This CDR3 is built from 13 residues. Germline lookup yields CDR1 LNHNV and CDR2 YYDKDF (reference sequence). The CDR3 spells CATSRDKGYEQYF. DNA of the CDR3: TGTGCCACCAGCAGAGATAAGGGCTACGAGCAGTACTTC.

This sequence joins TRBV2 and TRBJ2-3; D possibly uses TRBD1 or TRBD2 (5 bases each). CDR3 length equals 15 residues. Germline CDR1 and CDR2: SNHLY and FYNNEI. V lost 7 bases to trimming and J lost 4 bases, with 18 bases between them. This CDR3 is CASKRGWGVSDTQYF. CDR3 sequence (DNA): TGTGCCAGCAAAAGGGGCTGGGGAGTATCAGATACGCAGTATTTT.

The chain carries TRBV7-9 and TRBJ2-7; D possibly corresponds to TRBD1 (5 bases). CDR1 is SEHNR and CDR2 is FQNEAQ in the germline V gene (reference sequence). The CDR3 length is 15 residues. With 4 bases removed from V and 1 base from J, the gap between germline ends came to 14 bases. CDR3 in amino acids: CASSSSETESYEQYF. CDR3 nucleotide sequence: TGTGCCAGCAGCTCGAGTGAGACAGAATCCTACGAGCAGTACTTC.

The V and J genes are TRBV3-1 (or the pseudogene TRBV3-2) and TRBJ2-5, with TRBD1 as a possible D gene (6 bases). V lost 0 bases and J lost 5, with 13 bases in between. The CDR3 totals 15 residues. CDR1 and CDR2 (germline): LGHDT, YNNKEL (reference sequence). CDR3 residues: CASSQDGTGRETQYF. Here the CDR3 DNA reads TGTGCCAGCAGCCAAGATGGTACAGGGCGGGAGACCCAGTACTTC.

This rearrangement joins TRBV7-9 to TRBJ2-1; D is uncertain. The V gene's germline CDR1 is SEHNR and CDR2 FQNEAQ (reference sequence). This CDR3 spans 13 amino acids. Trimming took off 6 bases at V and 6 bases at J, with 12 bases between the two ends. The CDR3 region is CASSPNLGNEQFF. The DNA for the CDR3 is TGTGCCAGCAGTCCTAATTTGGGCAATGAGCAGTTCTTC.

This clone was detected only once. The chain is built from TRBV5-5 and TRBJ2-3; D perhaps matches TRBD1 (5 bases). The V end was cut by 0 bases, the J end by 0 bases, with 8 bases between. CDR3 size: 15 residues. Germline V gives CDR1 SGHKS, CDR2 YYEKEE (reference sequence). The CDR3 loop reads CASSLGQGSTDTQYF. The CDR3 region has the DNA TGTGCCAGCAGCTTGGGCCAGGGTAGCACAGATACGCAGTATTTT.

The gene calls are TRBV7-9 and TRBJ2-1; D call uncertain. Trimming removed 5 bases at V and 8 bases at J, with 19 bases between. CDR1 and CDR2 from the germline V gene are SEHNR and FQNEAQ (reference sequence). The CDR3 is made up of 15 amino acids. The CDR3 DNA follows: TGTGCCAGCAGCCCACTACAGTCGATTGCGGATGAGCAGTTCTTC. As protein: CASSPLQSIADEQFF.

V usage is TRBV2 and J usage is TRBJ2-5; TRBD2 aligns across 15 bases. Germline values: CDR1 SNHLY, CDR2 FYNNEI. The CDR3 is 18 residues long. The V and J ends lost 5 bases and 4 bases, in that order; junction bases with no gene match: 11. Here the CDR3 reads CASSRWTSGRVAGETQYF. The CDR3 DNA sequence: TGTGCCAGCAGTCGCTGGACTAGCGGGAGGGTCGCGGGAGAGACCCAGTACTTC.

The chain recombines TRBV30 with TRBJ2-1; no definite D call. This CDR3 is 13 amino acids long. In germline, CDR1 is GTSNPN, CDR2 SVGIG (reference sequence). V lost 1 base, J lost 5 bases, and 9 bases lay in between. CDR3 sequence: CAWSDWINNEQFF. CDR3 nucleotide sequence: TGTGCCTGGAGTGACTGGATAAACAATGAGCAGTTCTTC.

This chain joins TRBV18 and TRBJ1-4; D gene uncertain. CDR1 is KGHSH, CDR2 LQKENI, per germline. There are 13 residues in the CDR3. CDR3 nucleotides: TGTGCAAGCCAAGAATTAGCTAATGAAAAACTGTTTTTT. Protein sequence: CASQELANEKLFF.

The rearrangement uses TRBV4-3 and TRBJ2-4; D is possibly TRBD2 (5 bases). The CDR3 is 13 amino acids. Germline V lookup: CDR1 LGHNA, CDR2 YSLEER. Trimming removed 0 bases at V and 7 bases at J, with 7 bases between. In DNA form, the CDR3 reads TGCGCCAGCAGCCAAGAACGGGGTAACATTCAGTACTTC. This encodes CASSQERGNIQYF.

CDR3 loop: CASSQGGFSYNSPLHF. The DNA of the CDR3 is TGTGCCAGCAGCCAAGGGGGATTCTCCTATAATTCACCCCTCCACTTT. The chain joins TRBV3-1 (or the pseudogene TRBV3-2) to TRBJ1-6; unclear D gene. The ends were cut back, 1 base at V and 0 bases at J, with 7 bases in the middle. CDR3 length: 16 residues. Germline loops: CDR1 LGHDT, CDR2 YNNKEL (reference sequence).

The chain carries TRBV24-1 and TRBJ2-2; tentative D call: TRBD1 (5 bases). Germline V gene lookup returns CDR1 KGHDR and CDR2 SFDVKD. V gave up 5 bases and J gave up 2 bases, with 11 bases separating them. The CDR3 runs 15 residues. The CDR3 here is CATSASQGNTGELFF. The DNA for the CDR3 is TGTGCCACCAGTGCCAGCCAGGGAAACACCGGGGAGCTGTTTTTT.

The chain links TRBV5-1 to TRBJ2-7; the match to TRBD1 covers 8 bases. The CDR3 consists of 14 residues. The V segment lost 3 bases and the J segment 4 bases; nucleotides outside the gene matches: 6. Germline V gene lookup returns CDR1 SGHRS and CDR2 YFSETQ. CDR3 in amino acids: CASSSGQGGYEQYF. The CDR3 bases are TGCGCCAGCAGCTCTGGACAGGGCGGGTACGAGCAGTACTTC.

The rearrangement joins TRBV9 to TRBJ2-2; D perhaps matches TRBD1 (5 bases). This CDR3 spans 13 amino acids. Germline V gene sequence: CDR1 SGDLS, CDR2 YYNGEE. Trimming removed 3 bases from V and 4 bases from J, with 7 bases in between. CDR3 protein: CASSATVTGELFF. The CDR3 bases are TGTGCCAGCAGCGCGACAGTCACCGGGGAGCTGTTTTTT. Combining the CDR3 with reference TRBV9 and TRBJ2-2 gives the whole variable domain DSGVTQTPKHLITATGQRVTLRCSPRSGDLSVYWYQQSLDQGLQFLIQYYNGEERAKGNILERFSAQQFPDLHSELNLSSLELGDSALYFCASSATVTGELFFGEGSRLTVL.